Described below is a single TCR beta chain sequence and its context. This entry comes from a study of shared clonotypes between healthy human individuals. Using immunoSEQ multiplex PCR, the repertoire was profiled, and TCRdb retains in-frame clones only, with some absent. In the table there are some 2,000,000 clones, about 94% of which are singletons. Germline lookup yields CDR1 SNHLY and CDR2 FYNNEI. This CDR3 spans 13 amino acids. V shed 4 bases and J shed 5 bases, with 11 bases lying between them. The sequence derives from a man aged 18-30 years in good health. The chain joins TRBV2 to TRBJ2-5; maybe TRBD1 (5 bases). The sequencing input was naive CD4+ T cells sorted from blood. Subset in this sample: CD45RA+ positively selected. The CDR3 protein is CASSGGNWETQYF. The DNA for the CDR3 is TGTGCCAGCAGTGGGGGCAATTGGGAGACCCAGTACTTC.